This TCR beta chain appears in the sequencing data of a study of CD4 T cell repertoires in COVID-19. Across the whole study: CFSE-low cells expanded less than 13 days with IL-2, then restimulated with other coronavirus spikes.

This table comes from immunoSEQ multiplex PCR, and its TCRdb copy is limited to in-frame clones, with some not included. This table holds more than 20,000 clones, nearly 95% found once. The ends lost 5 bases at V and 4 bases at J; junction bases unmatched: 4. The germline gives CDR1 MNHEY, CDR2 SVGAGI. The CDR3 sequence is 14 residues long. No culture step preceded sequencing of the ex vivo isolated memory T cells. The source material was circulating follicular helper CD4+ T cells (cTfh) from blood, sampled before the COVID-19 pandemic. The gene calls are TRBV6-5 and TRBJ1-3, with 8 bases identical to TRBD1. The receptor's source is a human donor who had COVID-19. CDR3: CASSRQGPGNTIYF. The CDR3 DNA follows: TGTGCCAGCAGTCGACAGGGGCCAGGAAACACCATATATTTT.